The present entry profiles one T cell receptor beta chain with its context. The entry originates in a study of blood T cell repertoires in COVID-19. The V gene's germline CDR1 is LNHDA and CDR2 SQIVND (reference sequence). V was trimmed by 1 base and J by 4 bases, leaving 16 bases between them. The CDR3 is 17 residues long. Method: immunoSEQ multiplex PCR; TCRdb's copy keeps in-frame clones and lacks some. This sample has around 200,000 clones; approximately 84% occur once, and the top ten carry 4.9%. The sequencing input was peripheral blood. The gene calls are TRBV19 and TRBJ2-2; maybe TRBD1 (6 bases). This receptor was obtained from a woman aged 80 or over with acute or convalescent COVID-19. The CDR3 DNA sequence: TGTGCCAGTAGTATAGGGCCGCAGGGGTTTGGCACCGGGGAGCTGTTTTTT. Its protein is CASSIGPQGFGTGELFF.